What follows are 20 T cell receptor beta chains derived from one specimen sequenced in a study of long-term antiretroviral therapy in people with HIV. The libraries were made with immunoSEQ v3.0 at survey level. The data were produced by immunoSEQ multiplex PCR, yet TCRdb's version contains in-frame clones alone and is incomplete. This table has about 18,000 clones, 78% appearing once. The source material was unsorted PBMCs, sampled 0.3 years after starting antiretroviral therapy. The source of these receptors is a woman in her 50s with HIV.

The V call is TRBV5-8, the J call TRBJ1-5; TRBD1 aligns across 10 bases. CDR3 size: 16 residues. J gave up 3 bases and V 3 bases, and 6 bases lay outside the gene matches. Germline V CDR1 and CDR2: SGHTS, YDEGEE. CDR3 sequence: CASSYDRGQDNQPQHF. CDR3 DNA: TGTGCCAGCAGCTACGACAGGGGGCAGGACAATCAGCCCCAGCATTTT. The full variable domain, its missing parts supplied by reference TRBV5-8 and TRBJ1-5, is EAGVTQSPTHLIKTRGQQATLRCSPISGHTSVYWYQQALGLGLQFLLWYDEGEERNRGNFPPRFSGRQFPNYSSELNVNALELEDSALYLCASSYDRGQDNQPQHFGDGTRLSIL.

With regard to this clone: A junction end diverges from the germline sequence, so it may reflect a read error. The chain has TRBV10-2 and TRBJ2-1; TRBD1 matches at 9 bases. The CDR3 is 14 amino acids. Per germline, CDR1 WSHSY and CDR2 SAAADI. For the CDR3, the DNA is TGTGCCATCAACGGACAGGGGCCCTACAATGAGCAGTTCTTC. Amino acids: CAINGQGPYNEQFF.

The V and J genes are TRBV6-5 and TRBJ1-1, with D uncertain. The CDR3 extends over 13 amino acids. The germline CDR1 and CDR2 sequences are MNHEY and SVGAGI. Trimming cost V 2 bases and J 5 bases, with 9 bases left between them. The CDR3 loop is CASSYVGGTEAFF. CDR3 sequence (DNA): TGTGCCAGCAGTTACGTGGGTGGGACTGAAGCTTTCTTT.

The chain links TRBV11-2 to TRBJ2-7; 8 nucleotides agree with TRBD1. Germline trimming cut 6 bases from V and 4 bases from J; bases unmatched to any gene: 5. CDR3 size: 13 residues. Germline V gene lookup returns CDR1 SGHAT and CDR2 FQNNGV. The CDR3 region has the DNA TGTGCCAGCAGAATAGGACAGGGATACGAGCAGTACGTC. This codes for CASRIGQGYEQYV.

The chain combines TRBV7-6 with TRBJ1-2; D remains unclear. This CDR3 has 15 amino acids. Germline CDR1 and CDR2: SGHVS and FNYEAQ. Deletions cut 1 base from V and 6 bases from J, with 15 bases between. The CDR3 here is CASSLVSSRVDGYTF. The CDR3 DNA is TGTGCCAGCAGCTTAGTTAGTTCCCGCGTCGATGGCTACACCTTC.

The chain uses TRBV14 and TRBJ2-7; D uncertain. The V end was cut by 5 bases, the J end by 5 bases, with 16 bases between. The CDR3 runs 14 residues. CDR1 and CDR2 (germline): SGHDN, FVKESK. The CDR3 is CASSVVGIGHEQYF. In DNA form, the CDR3 reads TGTGCCAGCAGCGTCGTGGGGATCGGCCACGAGCAGTACTTC.

The V and J genes are TRBV9 and TRBJ2-3, with 11 bases aligning to TRBD2. After removal of 3 bases from V and 5 bases from J, the junction contained 11 bases not matched to a gene. CDR1 is SGDLS and CDR2 is YYNGEE in the germline V gene. The CDR3 contains 17 residues. CDR3 amino acids: CASSGFLLAGAIDTQYF. The CDR3 bases are TGTGCCAGCAGCGGGTTCCTACTAGCGGGGGCAATAGATACGCAGTATTTT.

The rearrangement uses TRBV27 and TRBJ1-1; 8 positions match TRBD1. The CDR3 loop spans 14 amino acids. Germline values: CDR1 MNHEY, CDR2 SMNVEV (reference sequence). Trimming removed 4 bases from V and 8 bases from J; junction bases left unmatched: 9. CDR3 DNA sequence: TGTGCCAGCAGTTCCGAGGGACAGGACGAGGAAGCTTTCTTT. Residues: CASSSEGQDEEAFF.

The chain joins TRBV2 to TRBJ2-5; 9 nucleotides line up with TRBD1. The CDR3 is made up of 15 amino acids. Germline V CDR1 and CDR2: SNHLY, FYNNEI. The ends lost 5 bases at V and 4 bases at J; junction bases unmatched: 8. The CDR3 here is CASSSKPGQGETQYF. The CDR3 nucleotides read TGTGCCAGCAGTTCCAAGCCGGGACAGGGAGAGACCCAGTACTTC.

This clone rates as medium-sized. The chain carries TRBV30 and TRBJ1-3; a weak D match, TRBD1 (6 bases). Trimming shortened V by 1 base and J by 0 bases, and 7 bases separated the two germline ends. Germline CDR1 GTSNPN, CDR2 SVGIG (reference sequence). This CDR3 contains 14 residues. CDR3: CAWSDRVSGNTIYF. In nucleotides, the CDR3 is TGTGCCTGGAGTGACAGGGTCTCTGGAAACACCATATATTTT.

This sequence joins TRBV30 and TRBJ1-4, with D unclear. This CDR3 has 13 amino acids. Trimming cost V 4 bases and J 5 bases, with 11 bases left between them. Germline CDR1 reads GTSNPN; CDR2 reads SVGIG (reference sequence). This chain's CDR3 is CAWTRMTNEKLFF. The DNA of the CDR3 is TGTGCCTGGACAAGAATGACGAATGAAAAACTGTTTTTT.

V usage is TRBV7-3 and J usage is TRBJ1-5; a possible D gene is TRBD1 (6 bases). The CDR3 totals 13 residues. Germline CDR1 SGHTA, CDR2 FQGTGA. V was pared by 5 bases and J by 6 bases, with 11 bases between. The CDR3 loop is CASSQIQGQPQHF. The CDR3, as DNA: TGTGCCAGCAGCCAAATACAGGGTCAGCCCCAGCATTTT.

This CDR3 is CAISPSTWETQYF. The DNA for the CDR3 is TGTGCCATCAGCCCTAGCACGTGGGAGACCCAGTACTTC. V gene TRBV10-3 combines with J gene TRBJ2-5; possibly TRBD2 for D (5 bases). This CDR3 comprises 13 residues. Germline V CDR1 and CDR2: ENHRY, SYGVKD. V was trimmed by 6 bases and J by 5 bases, leaving 13 bases between them.

V gene TRBV5-1 combines with J gene TRBJ2-1; 8 positions match TRBD2. V lost 4 bases, J lost 4 bases, and 7 bases stayed unmatched. Germline V gene lookup returns CDR1 SGHRS and CDR2 YFSETQ. The CDR3 is 15 amino acids. The CDR3 loop is CASSVTGTSYNEQFF. The CDR3 DNA is TGCGCCAGCAGCGTGACCGGGACTAGTTACAATGAGCAGTTCTTC.

The chain has TRBV5-1 and TRBJ2-3; TRBD2 aligns across 7 bases. The junction had 9 bases not matched to a gene; V was cut back by 0 bases and J by 5 bases. CDR1 SGHRS and CDR2 YFSETQ come from the germline V gene. The CDR3 has 16 residues. DNA of the CDR3: TGCGCCAGCAGCTTGGCCGGGACTACCCAGGGAGATACGCAGTATTTT. Encoded protein: CASSLAGTTQGDTQYF.

The rearrangement uses TRBV5-1 and TRBJ2-1; 7 bases map to TRBD1. V trimming: 4 bases; J trimming: 5 bases; junction bases outside the gene matches: 6. CDR3 length: 14 residues. The germline V gene encodes CDR1 SGHRS and CDR2 YFSETQ. In DNA form, the CDR3 reads TGCGCCAGCAGCCTAGGGGGCTTGGACAATGAGCAGTTCTTC. As protein: CASSLGGLDNEQFF.

V and J are TRBV5-1 and TRBJ1-5; possibly TRBD1 for D (6 bases). The CDR3 spans 16 residues. V shed 0 bases and J shed 0 bases, with 10 bases lying between them. Germline V CDR1 and CDR2: SGHRS, YFSETQ. CDR3 amino acids: CASSLEGGVSNQPQHF. In DNA form, the CDR3 reads TGCGCCAGCAGCTTGGAAGGGGGGGTTAGCAATCAGCCCCAGCATTTT.

The rearrangement uses TRBV6-5 and TRBJ1-4; possibly TRBD1 for D (6 bases). Per the germline V gene, CDR1 is MNHEY and CDR2 is SVGAGI. V was pared by 6 bases and J by 2 bases, with 10 bases between. CDR3 length equals 14 residues. CDR3 protein: CASRPTGTNEKLFF. CDR3 sequence (DNA): TGTGCCAGCAGACCCACAGGGACTAATGAAAAACTGTTTTTT.

This clone is medium-sized (0.01 to 0.1%) within its sample. Here the CDR3 DNA reads TGTGCCAGCGGGGCCCAGCCCCAGCATTTT. Residues: CASGAQPQHF. The J gene is TRBJ1-5, the V gene TRBV27; the D gene is possibly TRBD1 (5 bases). Trimming stripped 8 bases from V and 7 bases from J, with 6 bases between. This CDR3 spans 10 amino acids. Germline-derived CDR1 and CDR2 are MNHEY and SMNVEV (reference sequence).

The chain has TRBV30 and TRBJ2-7, with a possible D match to TRBD2 (5 bases). This CDR3 is built from 13 residues. In germline, CDR1 is GTSNPN, CDR2 SVGIG (reference sequence). V dropped 3 bases and J dropped 0 bases, with 9 bases sitting between them. The CDR3 sequence: CAWSLEGSYEQYV. The CDR3 DNA follows: TGTGCCTGGAGCTTAGAGGGCTCCTACGAGCAGTACGTC.